The source of this T cell receptor (beta chain) is a study of T cell repertoires in ileal Crohn's disease (dated by TCRdb to the late 2010s). A note on the overall study: Median disease duration was around eight years, and around a third of patients were identified as active smokers at the time of surgery. Every patient underwent surgery because of a complication, which was stricturing disease in approximately 60% and penetrating disease in roughly 40%. Roughly half of the patients were given postoperative therapy, with 15 to 20 on anti-TNF agents and about 11 on thiopurines. MI samples were biopsies from the proximal margin of the surgical specimen. Roughly 500 nanograms of biopsy DNA per sample were submitted for commercial TCRB immunosequencing. TCR repertoire analysis was performed in about 59 Crohn's disease patients drawn from a prospective multicentre cohort. Running in parallel with the study was a multicentre cohort set up to find predictors of early endoscopic recurrence following ileocolonic resection. A Rutgeerts score above i0 was used to define endoscopic postoperative recurrence. A total of about 150 mucosal samples from roughly 60 patients were sequenced, with samples obtained at several locations on the surgical specimen and at postoperative endoscopy. What the work shows at the level of the full study, not this receptor alone: A significantly higher proportion of clonal expansions was observed in active smokers at surgery than in non-smokers (about 25% vs 18%, p=0.02). Compared with CD4 T cells, sorted CD8 T cells contained more high-frequency clones, which suggests that the mucosal expansions were mostly CD8. Higher percentages of high-frequency clones at the time of surgery were linked to endoscopic recurrence, and every patient with clonality above 26.8% (18/57) had recurrence. Only a subgroup of patients, of unstated size, had their mucosal CD4 and CD8 T cells sorted and sequenced.

The time point label corresponds to: proximal margin of the surgical specimen (macroscopically non-inflamed). Eligible patients were adults with ileal or ileocolonic Crohn's disease who had an indication for ileocolonic resection. Whole ileal mucosal biopsies were stored frozen at -80°C before DNA extraction. Genomic DNA was isolated from frozen whole biopsies using a TRizol-based method, and the DNA was quantified with a NanoDrop 2000 spectrophotometer. Notes on this clone: This receptor's antigen is unknown. No much larger clone exists at a distance of one base, and base qualities are not known.

Library construction relied on the immunoSEQ multiplex PCR assay. A two-step, amplification bias-controlled multiplex PCR was used by Adaptive Biotechnology to amplify CDR3 regions from genomic DNA. The first PCR used primers for every V and J gene segment; the second PCR added barcodes and Illumina adapters. An Illumina instrument was used to sequence the CDR3 libraries. From the authors' description of their analysis: Vendor-provided pipelines were combined with custom analysis of raw data in R/Bioconductor under R version 3.3.0. Clonality, which ranges from 0 to 1, was calculated as the inverse of the normalised Shannon entropy across all productive clones. The repertoire share taken up by the top 100 clones defined high-frequency clones, and only clones that passed a 95% confidence test were kept. The Simpson index measured repertoire diversity, and the Morisita-Horn index measured overlap between samples. TCRdb re-hosts the immuneACCESS table, in-frame sequences only. Its copies lack some clones; in the studies checked, an unresolved V gene accounts for under half of them, and the cause for the rest is not known. V, J and clone size reflect that table, while D and trimming were determined from the DNA. The table for this sample lists 4,000 to 5,000 clones; just under 75% of them were counted only once. The ten largest clones capture roughly 10% of the sample.

Counted from cysteine to phenylalanine, this CDR3 has 15 amino acids. Left in the record is the CDR3 DNA by itself, 45 bases read in frame from the first base. Here V drops 5 bases and J drops 4 bases, and the junction holds 9 bases not matched to any gene. From the germline V gene, CDR1 is MNHEY and CDR2 is SVGAGI. Sequencing input: ileal tissue. The V and J genes are TRBV6-5 and TRBJ2-7, with 9 bases aligning to TRBD2. This sequence was found in an adult with Crohn's disease. The DNA sequence is given as TGTGCCAGCAGTATACAGGGCCTAGCGGGGTACGAGCAGTACTTC. The encoded protein is CASSIQGLAGYEQYF.